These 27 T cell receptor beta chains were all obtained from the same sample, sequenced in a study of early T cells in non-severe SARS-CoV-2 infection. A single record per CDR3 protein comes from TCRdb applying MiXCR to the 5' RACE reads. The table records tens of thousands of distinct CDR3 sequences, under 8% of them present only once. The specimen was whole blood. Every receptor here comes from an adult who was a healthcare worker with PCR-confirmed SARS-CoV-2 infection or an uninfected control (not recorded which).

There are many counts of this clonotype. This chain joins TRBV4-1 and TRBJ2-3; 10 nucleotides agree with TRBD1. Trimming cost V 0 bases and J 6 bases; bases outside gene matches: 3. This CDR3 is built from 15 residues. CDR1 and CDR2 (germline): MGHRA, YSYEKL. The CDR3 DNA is TGCGCCAGCAGCCAAGACGAGGGACAGGGGGATACGCAGTATTTT. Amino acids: CASSQDEGQGDTQYF.

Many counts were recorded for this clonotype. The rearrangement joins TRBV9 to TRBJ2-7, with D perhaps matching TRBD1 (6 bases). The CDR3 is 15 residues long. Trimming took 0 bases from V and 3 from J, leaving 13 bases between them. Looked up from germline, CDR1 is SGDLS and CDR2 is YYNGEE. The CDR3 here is CASSVGGRGLYEQYF. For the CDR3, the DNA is TGTGCCAGCAGCGTAGGAGGCAGGGGCCTCTACGAGCAGTACTTC.

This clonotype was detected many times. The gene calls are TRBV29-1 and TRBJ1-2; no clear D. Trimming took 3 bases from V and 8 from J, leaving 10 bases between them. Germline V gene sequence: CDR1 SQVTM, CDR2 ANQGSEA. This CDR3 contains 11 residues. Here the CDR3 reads CSVDPGQGYTF. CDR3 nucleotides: TGCAGCGTTGATCCGGGCCAAGGCTACACCTTC.

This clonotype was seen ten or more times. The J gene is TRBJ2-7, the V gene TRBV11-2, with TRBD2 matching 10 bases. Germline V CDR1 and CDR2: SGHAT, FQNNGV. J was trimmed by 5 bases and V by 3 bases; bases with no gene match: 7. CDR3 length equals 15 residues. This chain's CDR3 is CASSLGLATGNEQYF. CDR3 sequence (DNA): TGTGCCAGCAGCTTGGGACTAGCGACCGGGAACGAGCAGTACTTC. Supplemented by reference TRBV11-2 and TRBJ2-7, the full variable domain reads EAGVAQSPRYKIIEKRQSVAFWCNPISGHATLYWYQQILGQGPKLLIQFQNNGVVDDSQLPKDRFSAERLKGVDSTLKIQPAKLEDSAVYLCASSLGLATGNEQYFGPGTRLTVT.

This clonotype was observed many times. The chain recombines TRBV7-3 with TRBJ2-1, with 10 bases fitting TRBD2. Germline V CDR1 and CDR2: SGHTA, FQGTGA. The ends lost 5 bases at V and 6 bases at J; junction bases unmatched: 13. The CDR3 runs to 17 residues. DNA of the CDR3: TGTGCCAGCAGCCTCACCCCCACTAGCGGGAACACCAATGAGCAGTTCTTC. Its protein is CASSLTPTSGNTNEQFF.

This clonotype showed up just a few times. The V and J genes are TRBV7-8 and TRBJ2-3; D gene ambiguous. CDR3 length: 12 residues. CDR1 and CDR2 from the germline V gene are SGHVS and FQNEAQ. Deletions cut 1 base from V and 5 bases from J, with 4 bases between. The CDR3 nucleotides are TGTGCCAGCAGCTTAGGCAGAGATACGCAGTATTTT. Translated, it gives CASSLGRDTQYF.

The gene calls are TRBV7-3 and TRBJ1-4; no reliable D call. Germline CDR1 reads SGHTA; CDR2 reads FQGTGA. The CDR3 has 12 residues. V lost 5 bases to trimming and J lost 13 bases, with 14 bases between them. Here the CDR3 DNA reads TGTGCCAGCAGCCATCTGGTCACAAGACTGTTTTTT. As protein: CASSHLVTRLFF.

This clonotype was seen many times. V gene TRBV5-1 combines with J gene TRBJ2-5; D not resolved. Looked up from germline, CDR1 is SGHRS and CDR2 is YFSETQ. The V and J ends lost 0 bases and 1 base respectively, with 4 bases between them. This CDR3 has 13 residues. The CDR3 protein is CASSLDTQETQYF. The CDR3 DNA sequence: TGCGCCAGCAGCTTGGATACCCAAGAGACCCAGTACTTC.

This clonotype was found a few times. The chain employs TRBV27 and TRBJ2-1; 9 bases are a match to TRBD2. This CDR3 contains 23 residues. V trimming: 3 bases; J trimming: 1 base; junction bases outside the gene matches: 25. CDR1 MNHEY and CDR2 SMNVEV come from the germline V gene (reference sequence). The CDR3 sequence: CASSFWPHNWVAGVGFSYNEQFF. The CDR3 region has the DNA TGTGCCAGCAGTTTCTGGCCGCACAACTGGGTAGCGGGAGTAGGATTTTCCTACAATGAGCAGTTCTTC.

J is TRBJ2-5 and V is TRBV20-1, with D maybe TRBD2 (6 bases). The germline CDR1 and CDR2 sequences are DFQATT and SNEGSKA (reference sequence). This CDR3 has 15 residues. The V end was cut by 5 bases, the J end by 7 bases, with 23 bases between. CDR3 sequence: CSALPTGTGRWTQYF. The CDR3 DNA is TGCAGTGCTTTGCCCACCGGGACTGGTCGGTGGACCCAGTACTTC.

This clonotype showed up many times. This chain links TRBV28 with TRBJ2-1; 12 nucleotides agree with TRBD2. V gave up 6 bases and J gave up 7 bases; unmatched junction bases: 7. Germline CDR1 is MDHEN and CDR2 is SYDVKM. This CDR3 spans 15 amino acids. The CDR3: CASSLTSGRINEQFF. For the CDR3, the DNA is TGTGCCAGCAGCCTAACTAGCGGGAGGATAAATGAGCAGTTCTTC.

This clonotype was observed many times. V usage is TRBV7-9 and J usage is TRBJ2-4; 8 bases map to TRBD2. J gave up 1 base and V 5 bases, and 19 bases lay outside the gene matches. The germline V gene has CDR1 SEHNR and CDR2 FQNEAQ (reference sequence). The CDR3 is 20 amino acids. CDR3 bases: TGTGCCAGCAGCCAAGAAAGACTAGCGCCTTCCCCGAGGGCCAAAAACATTCAGTACTTC. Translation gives CASSQERLAPSPRAKNIQYF.

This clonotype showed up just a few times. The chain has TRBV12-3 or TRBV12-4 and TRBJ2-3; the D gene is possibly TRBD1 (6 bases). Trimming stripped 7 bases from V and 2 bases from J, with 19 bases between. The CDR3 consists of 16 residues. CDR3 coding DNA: TGTGCCAGCACCCTTGGGGACACCGGATCCACAGATACGCAGTATTTT. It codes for CASTLGDTGSTDTQYF.

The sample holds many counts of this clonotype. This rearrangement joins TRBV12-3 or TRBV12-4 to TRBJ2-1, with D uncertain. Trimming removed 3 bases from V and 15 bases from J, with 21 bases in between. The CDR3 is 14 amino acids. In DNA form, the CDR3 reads TGTGCCAGCAGTTTGGCTCTTTGGTCTACCTCTCCGTTCTTC. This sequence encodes CASSLALWSTSPFF.

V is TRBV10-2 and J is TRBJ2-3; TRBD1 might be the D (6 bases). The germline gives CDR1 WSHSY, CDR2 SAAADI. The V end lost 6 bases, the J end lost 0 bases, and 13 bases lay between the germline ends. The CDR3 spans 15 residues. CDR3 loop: CASRETGTSTDTQYF. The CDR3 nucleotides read TGCGCCAGCAGGGAGACAGGAACTAGCACAGATACGCAGTATTTT.

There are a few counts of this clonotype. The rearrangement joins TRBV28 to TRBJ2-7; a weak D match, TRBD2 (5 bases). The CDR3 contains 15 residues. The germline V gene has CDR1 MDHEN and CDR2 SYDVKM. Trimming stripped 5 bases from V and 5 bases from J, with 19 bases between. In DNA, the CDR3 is TGTGCCAGCAGTCTCCCTCAGGTCGGAGGCGACGAGCAGTACTTC. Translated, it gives CASSLPQVGGDEQYF.

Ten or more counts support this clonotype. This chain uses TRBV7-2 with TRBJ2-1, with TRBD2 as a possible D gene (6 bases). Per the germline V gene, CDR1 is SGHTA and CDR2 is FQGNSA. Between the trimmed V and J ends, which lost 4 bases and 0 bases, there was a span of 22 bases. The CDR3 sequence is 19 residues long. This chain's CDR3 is CASSSRAQRVGSSYNEQFF. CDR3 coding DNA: TGTGCCAGCAGCTCCCGGGCGCAGCGGGTTGGAAGCTCCTACAATGAGCAGTTCTTC.

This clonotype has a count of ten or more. CDR3: CASIPNLTGGGWEQYF. CDR3 sequence (DNA): TGTGCCAGCATCCCGAATCTGACAGGGGGTGGATGGGAGCAGTACTTC. The rearrangement joins TRBV5-8 to TRBJ2-7; TRBD1 matches 9 bases. Germline lookup yields CDR1 SGHTS and CDR2 YDEGEE. Germline trimming cut 6 bases from V and 7 bases from J; bases unmatched to any gene: 17. This CDR3 is built from 16 residues.

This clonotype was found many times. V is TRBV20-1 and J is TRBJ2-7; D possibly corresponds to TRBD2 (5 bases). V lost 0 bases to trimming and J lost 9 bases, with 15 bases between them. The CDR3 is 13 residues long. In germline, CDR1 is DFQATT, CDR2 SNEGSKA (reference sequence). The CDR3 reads CSARDVGLAVQYF. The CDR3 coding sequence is TGCAGTGCTAGAGATGTGGGCCTAGCCGTGCAGTACTTC.

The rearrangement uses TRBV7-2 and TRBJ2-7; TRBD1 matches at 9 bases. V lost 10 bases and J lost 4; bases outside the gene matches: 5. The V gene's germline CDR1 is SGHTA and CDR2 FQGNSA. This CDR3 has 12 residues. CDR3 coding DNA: TGTGCCATTATACAGGGGGCGTACGAGCAGTACTTC. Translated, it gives CAIIQGAYEQYF. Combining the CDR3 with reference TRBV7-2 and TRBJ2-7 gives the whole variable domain GAGVSQSPSNKVTEKGKDVELRCDPISGHTALYWYRQSLGQGLEFLIYFQGNSAPDKSGLPSDRFSAERTGGSVSTLTIQRTQQEDSAVYLCAIIQGAYEQYFGPGTRLTVT.

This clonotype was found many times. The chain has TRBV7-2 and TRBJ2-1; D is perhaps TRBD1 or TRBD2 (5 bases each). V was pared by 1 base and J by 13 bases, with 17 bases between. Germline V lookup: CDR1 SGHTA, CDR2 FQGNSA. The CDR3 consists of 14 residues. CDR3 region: CASSLGPRVRDQFF. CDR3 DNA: TGTGCCAGCAGCTTAGGTCCCCGAGTTAGGGACCAGTTCTTC.

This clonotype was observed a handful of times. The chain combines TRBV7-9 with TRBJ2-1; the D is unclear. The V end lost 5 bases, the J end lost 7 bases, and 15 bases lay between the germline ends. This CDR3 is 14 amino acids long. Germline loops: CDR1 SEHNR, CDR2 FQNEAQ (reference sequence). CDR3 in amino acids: CASSPLDSWNEQFF. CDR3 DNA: TGTGCCAGCAGCCCGCTTGATAGCTGGAATGAGCAGTTCTTC.

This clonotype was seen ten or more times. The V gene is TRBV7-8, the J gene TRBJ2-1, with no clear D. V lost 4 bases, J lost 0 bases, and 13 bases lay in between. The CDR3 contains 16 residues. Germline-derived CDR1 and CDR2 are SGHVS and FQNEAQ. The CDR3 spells CASSSLIPSSYNEQFF. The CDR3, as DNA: TGTGCCAGCAGCTCCTTAATCCCTAGCTCCTACAATGAGCAGTTCTTC.

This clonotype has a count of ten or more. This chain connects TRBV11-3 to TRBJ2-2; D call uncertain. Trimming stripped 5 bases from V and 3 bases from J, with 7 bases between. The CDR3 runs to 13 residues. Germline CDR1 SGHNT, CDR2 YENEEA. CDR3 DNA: TGTGCCAGCAGCCCCCATGACACCGGGGAGCTGTTTTTT. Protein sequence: CASSPHDTGELFF.

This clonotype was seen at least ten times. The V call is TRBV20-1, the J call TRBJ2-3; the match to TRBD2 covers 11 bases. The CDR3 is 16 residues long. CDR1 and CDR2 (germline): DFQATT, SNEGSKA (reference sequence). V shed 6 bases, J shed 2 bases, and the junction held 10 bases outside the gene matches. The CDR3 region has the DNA TGCAGTGCGCCACCTGCTAGCGGGAGGCACACAGATACGCAGTATTTT. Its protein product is CSAPPASGRHTDTQYF.

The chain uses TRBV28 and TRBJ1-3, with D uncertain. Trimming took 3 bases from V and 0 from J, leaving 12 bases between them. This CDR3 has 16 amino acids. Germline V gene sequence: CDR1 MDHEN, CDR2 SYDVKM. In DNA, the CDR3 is TGTGCCAGCAGTTTCGGTGGAACGTTCTCTGGAAACACCATATATTTT. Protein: CASSFGGTFSGNTIYF.

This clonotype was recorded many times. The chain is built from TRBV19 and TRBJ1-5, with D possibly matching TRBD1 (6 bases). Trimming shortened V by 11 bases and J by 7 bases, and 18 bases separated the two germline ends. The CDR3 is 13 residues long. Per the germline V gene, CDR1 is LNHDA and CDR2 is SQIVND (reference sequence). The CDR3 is CASRDTLRQPQHF. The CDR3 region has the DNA TGTGCCTCCCGGGACACCCTAAGACAGCCCCAGCATTTT.